This T cell receptor (beta chain) was recorded in a study of blood T cell repertoires in COVID-19. Study summary: The study drew acute and convalescent COVID-19 samples from the United States, Italy and Spain.

Per the original data handling: Using reference gene primer amplification, nucleated cell counts were estimated. TCRdb's copy holds only in-frame clones and misses some; the assay was immunoSEQ multiplex PCR. The V and J calls and clone size come from that table; D and trimming were worked out from the DNA. The data show more than 100,000 clones, approximately 87% seen once. The CDR3 extends over 15 amino acids. Germline CDR1 MGHRA, CDR2 YSYEKL. The germline V and J ends were trimmed by 4 bases and 2 bases, with 12 bases remaining between them. This chain uses TRBV4-1 with TRBJ1-5; tentatively, D is TRBD1 (6 bases). The clonotype comes from a man aged 50 to 59 with active COVID-19. The specimen sequenced was peripheral blood. CDR3 sequence reads: CASSLERTGNQPQHF. CDR3 nucleotides: TGCGCCAGCAGCCTCGAAAGGACAGGCAATCAGCCCCAGCATTTT.